A selection of T cell receptor beta chains follows, all from one sample in a study of blood T cell repertoires in COVID-19. The protocol was immunoSEQ multiplex PCR, while the TCRdb copy is restricted to in-frame clones and leaves out a portion. The sample carries about 33,000 clones, approximately 72% recorded once. The source material was peripheral blood. These receptors originate from a man older than 75 with acute or convalescent COVID-19. Both conserved end residues are part of each CDR3. A row's size may be missing; if present it is once, few, many or a size class.

>few|TRBV4-1
CASSQGRARGLNYGYTF
>-|TRBV5-1
CASSFDRDPYEQYF
>-|TRBV14
CASSRAYRDRTTNTGELFF
>-|TRBV24-1
CATATNNQPQHF
>-|TRBV5-6
CASSFRGALDGYTF
>-|TRBV6-5
CASSYSGGRTNEKLFF
>-|TRBV5-1
CASSLSGGEQETQYF
>-|TRBV4-1
CASSPGTVRAPLHF
>-|TRBV5-5
CASSLAGQGTEQYF
>-|TRBV19
CASSIDRGETQYF
>-|TRBV3-1/TRBV3-2
CASGSPIYGYTF
>-|TRBV6-5
CASSYAGGPETQYF
>-|TRBV18
CASSSTRTETNEQFF
>few|TRBV25-1
CASSEYAGNSPLHF
>-|TRBV5-1
CASSSSNHNTDTQYF
>-|TRBV11-2
CASSLGQLMNTEAFF
>-|TRBV7-2
CASSLSTSGAYNEQFF
>-|TRBV2
CASSPRGPGTYEQYF
>-|TRBV5-5
CASSEGIAGGYEQYF
>-|TRBV7-8
CASSLFRQGSNTGELFF
>-|TRBV7-9
CASSLGRPGLKTYEQYF
>-|TRBV19
CASIAWTGGVVTQYF
>once|TRBV6-2/TRBV6-3
CASSYGLTENNYGYTF
>-|TRBV18
CASSRDNPNSPLHF
>-|TRBV19
CASVWSGTGANQPQHF
>-|TRBV5-4
CASSFLSGGGLRTDTQYF
>-|TRBV6-1
CASSETIQAGDSYEQYF
>few|TRBV6-4
CASSVDRGVPSGELFF
>few|TRBV19
CASSISLASGGFGETQYF
>-|TRBV7-8
CASGFGLEGNEQFF
>-|TRBV19
CATKSGGRRFDQPQHF
>-|TRBV24-1
CATSDPLRGGGADTQYF
>-|TRBV10-1
CASSGLAGRTYEQYF
>-|TRBV6-1
CASSEALSVNYGYTF
>-|TRBV4-2
CASSPQAQGPHNEKLFF
>-|TRBV5-6
CASSWGAGGTDTQYF
>-|TRBV7-6
CASSLGGVEYGYTF
>once|TRBV5-1
CASSLEGDTQYF
>few|TRBV6-1
CASSEWRGGAYNEQFF
>-|TRBV7-6
CASSPNPRRGASHSYEQYF
>few|TRBV2
CASSGQQGILQPQHF
>once|TRBV5-1
CALDRATNEKLFF
>-|TRBV5-5
CASSEGQSATNEKLFF
>-|TRBV3-1/TRBV3-2
CASSYDRGLGGANVLTF
>-|TRBV28
CASSLRDRHSYEQYF
>-|TRBV6-5
CASSSGQFNSPLHF
>-|TRBV6-1
CASSEVRTIYNEQFF
>-|TRBV2
CASTPRGEGEETQYF
>few|TRBV5-1
CASSRDRVISPLHF
>-|TRBV21-1
CASSNAGAQGYTF
>-|TRBV25-1
CASSAGWVVQLQETQYF
>-|TRBV7-2
CASSLGGDRNNSPLHF
>-|TRBV5-1
CASSLASDREEQYF
>-|TRBV11-3
CASKGDGDTEAFF
>-|TRBV4-2
CASSSIRQGRELFF
>-|TRBV3-1/TRBV3-2
CASSPMTGLTEAFF